This T cell receptor beta chain was recovered during a study of blood T cells in healthy people across ages. Study-level points and caveats: TCR beta diversity, measured per million T cells, fell in a roughly linear way with age. Fewer expanded clones and more diversity marked long-lived versus aged donors.

Concerning this clonotype itself: Its matching antigen is unknown.

Total RNA extraction produced at least 5 micrograms (per sample) for the study. A sample-barcoded 5' primer and a J-beta primer mix were used in a second PCR of roughly 7 to 11 cycles. TCRdb re-called the 5' RACE reads with MiXCR, one entry per CDR3 protein. The data contain over 300,000 distinct CDR3 sequences, about 52% of them seen just once; the ten biggest clones take up 45% to 55%. Germline lookup yields CDR1 SQVTM and CDR2 ANQGSEA. With 4 bases removed from V and 8 bases from J, the gap between germline ends came to 17 bases. The CDR3 runs to 13 residues. The clonotype was recovered from a man between 60 and 75 years old in good health. The chain recombines TRBV29-1 with TRBJ1-2; weak D call: TRBD1 (5 bases). Sample: blood. Written as DNA, the CDR3 is TGCAGCGTTGCGGGGGGAGGGAGCGAGGGCTACACCTTC. Translated, it gives CSVAGGGSEGYTF.